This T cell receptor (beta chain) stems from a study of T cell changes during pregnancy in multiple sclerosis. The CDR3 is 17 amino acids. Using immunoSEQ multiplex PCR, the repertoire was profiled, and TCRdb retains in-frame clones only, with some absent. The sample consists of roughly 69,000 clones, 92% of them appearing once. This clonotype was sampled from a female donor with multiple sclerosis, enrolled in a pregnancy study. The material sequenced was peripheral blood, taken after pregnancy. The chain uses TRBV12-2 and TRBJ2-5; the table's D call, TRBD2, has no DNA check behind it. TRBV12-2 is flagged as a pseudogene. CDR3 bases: TGTGCAAGTCGCTTAGCGCGAGCGGGAGGGCACCTAGAGACCCAGTACTTC. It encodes CASRLARAGGHLETQYF.